The 20 T cell receptor beta chains listed next were all sequenced from one sample in a study of T cell responses to AZD1222 COVID-19 vaccine. Here immunoSEQ multiplex PCR was the method, and the copy in TCRdb shows in-frame clones only, minus some. The sample shows some 67,000 clones, about four fifths of them seen only once. This specimen consisted of peripheral blood, obtained 28 days after the second AZD1222 dose. The receptors here all came from an adult who received the AZD1222 COVID-19 vaccine.

The chain links TRBV4-3 to TRBJ1-2; D uncertain. In germline, CDR1 is LGHNA, CDR2 YSLEER. This CDR3 comprises 15 residues. Trimming took off 1 base at V and 4 bases at J, with 13 bases between the two ends. CDR3 in DNA: TGCGCCAGCAGCCAAGGGCAGGAGGTCGTCTATGGCTACACCTTC. Its translation: CASSQGQEVVYGYTF.

This rearrangement joins TRBV20-1 to TRBJ2-5; D possibly corresponds to TRBD1 (5 bases). The CDR3 is made up of 11 amino acids. Germline V CDR1 and CDR2: DFQATT, SNEGSKA (reference sequence). V was pared by 4 bases and J by 7 bases, with 10 bases between. The CDR3 sequence: CSAIVGATQYF. For the CDR3, the DNA is TGCAGTGCTATTGTAGGGGCGACCCAGTACTTC.

The CDR3 reads CASSILESQTYNEQFF. The CDR3 bases are TGTGCCAGTAGTATATTAGAGAGCCAAACCTACAATGAGCAGTTCTTC. This rearrangement joins TRBV19 to TRBJ2-1, with D uncertain. V lost 2 bases and J 2 bases, leaving 13 bases between the germline ends. The CDR3 is made up of 16 amino acids. The germline CDR1 and CDR2 sequences are LNHDA and SQIVND (reference sequence).

The gene calls are TRBV5-6 and TRBJ2-7; a weak D match, TRBD1 (5 bases). Germline V CDR1 and CDR2: SGHDT, YYEEEE. The CDR3 spans 14 residues. V was trimmed by 1 base and J by 3 bases, leaving 11 bases between them. CDR3 in DNA: TGTGCCAGCAGCTTGAGGGCAGGGATCTACGAGCAGTACTTC. This translates into CASSLRAGIYEQYF.

J is TRBJ2-1 and V is TRBV3-1 (or the pseudogene TRBV3-2); 11 bases are a match to TRBD2. The CDR3 contains 16 residues. After removal of 0 bases from V and 7 bases from J, the junction contained 5 bases not matched to a gene. Germline CDR1 and CDR2: LGHDT and YNNKEL (reference sequence). Here the CDR3 DNA reads TGTGCCAGCAGCCAAGAGGTAGCGGGGGGGCTGAATGAGCAGTTCTTC. This translates into CASSQEVAGGLNEQFF.

With respect to this clone: Other DNA sequences from this sample encode an identical CDR3 as well. This chain links TRBV19 with TRBJ1-6; D possibly corresponds to TRBD1 (5 bases). Trimming shortened V by 3 bases and J by 8 bases, and 11 bases separated the two germline ends. From germline, CDR1 is LNHDA and CDR2 SQIVND (reference sequence). The CDR3 spans 14 residues. CDR3 sequence: CASSIQGGDSPLHF. The CDR3 coding sequence is TGTGCCAGTAGTATTCAGGGTGGGGATTCACCCCTCCACTTT.

CDR3 sequence: CASSQLQVTMLGYTF. Here the CDR3 DNA reads TGTGCCAGCAGCCAGCTCCAGGTGACTATGCTTGGCTACACCTTC. V is TRBV3-1 (or the pseudogene TRBV3-2) and J is TRBJ1-2; D is undetermined. Germline CDR1 LGHDT, CDR2 YNNKEL (reference sequence). V dropped 3 bases and J dropped 7 bases, with 18 bases sitting between them. CDR3 length: 15 residues.

The chain employs TRBV7-7 and TRBJ2-5; 8 bases are shared with TRBD1. With V trimmed by 5 bases and J by 5 bases, 10 bases remained unmatched. Germline V gene sequence: CDR1 SSHAT, CDR2 FNYEAQ (reference sequence). The CDR3 runs to 15 residues. The CDR3 bases are TGTGCCAGCAGCCAAATCGGACAGGGAGAGGAGACCCAGTACTTC. Translated, it gives CASSQIGQGEETQYF.

The chain combines TRBV2 with TRBJ2-1; the match to TRBD1 covers 7 bases. V shed 2 bases and J 9 bases; nucleotides not matched to a gene: 4. Per germline, CDR1 SNHLY and CDR2 FYNNEI. The CDR3 loop spans 13 amino acids. CDR3 coding DNA: TGTGCCAGCAGTGAAAACAGGGGCAGTGAGCAGTTCTTC. Protein: CASSENRGSEQFF.

In this sample, this clone turned up a few times. The chain uses TRBV6-4 and TRBJ1-1; TRBD1 aligns across 7 bases. The trim removed 6 bases at V and 1 base at J, leaving 5 bases unmatched. This CDR3 comprises 14 residues. Looked up from germline, CDR1 is MRHNA and CDR2 is SNTAGT. CDR3 in amino acids: CASSQTGTNTEAFF. CDR3 in DNA: TGTGCCAGCAGCCAGACAGGGACGAACACTGAAGCTTTCTTT.

The gene calls are TRBV15 and TRBJ2-7; D is uncertain. The CDR3 is 13 amino acids. CDR1 and CDR2 (germline): LNHNV, YYDKDF (reference sequence). V lost 8 bases to trimming and J lost 0 bases, with 11 bases between them. CDR3 protein: CATRRRSSYEQYF. The CDR3 region has the DNA TGTGCCACCCGCCGGCGTAGCTCCTACGAGCAGTACTTC.

The chain uses TRBV7-2 and TRBJ2-2; 9 nucleotides agree with TRBD1. Germline V gene sequence: CDR1 SGHTA, CDR2 FQGNSA. The CDR3 extends over 15 amino acids. The V gene end was trimmed by 4 bases and the J gene end by 6 bases; junction bases not matched to a gene: 6. The CDR3 loop is CASSYGQGTPGELFF. Written as DNA, the CDR3 is TGTGCCAGCAGCTACGGACAGGGGACACCCGGGGAGCTGTTTTTT.

A single count supports this clone. The chain joins TRBV15 to TRBJ1-6; no clear D gene. V was clipped by 5 bases and J by 9 bases, with 14 bases between them. Germline V gives CDR1 LNHNV, CDR2 YYDKDF (reference sequence). The CDR3 covers 14 residues. The CDR3 DNA reads as TGTGCCACCAGCCCCGGACTGGCGAGTTCACCCCTCCACTTT. Protein product: CATSPGLASSPLHF.

V usage is TRBV28 and J usage is TRBJ2-7, with a tentative D call TRBD2 (6 bases). The CDR3 has 13 amino acids. The germline CDR1 and CDR2 sequences are MDHEN and SYDVKM. V lost 4 bases, J lost 6 bases, and 13 bases lay in between. CDR3 DNA: TGTGCCAGCAGTTACGGAGGGGACCGCGAGCAGTACTTC. Translation: CASSYGGDREQYF.

This chain connects TRBV6-5 to TRBJ1-4, with 8 bases aligning to TRBD1. The germline V gene encodes CDR1 MNHEY and CDR2 SVGAGI. CDR3 length: 15 residues. After removal of 6 bases from V and 0 bases from J, the junction contained 3 bases not matched to a gene. CDR3 region: CASRETGATNEKLFF. The CDR3 nucleotides read TGTGCCAGCAGGGAGACAGGGGCAACTAATGAAAAACTGTTTTTT.

This chain uses TRBV3-1 (or the pseudogene TRBV3-2) with TRBJ1-5; D call uncertain. Per the germline V gene, CDR1 is LGHDT and CDR2 is YNNKEL (reference sequence). The ends were cut back, 0 bases at V and 1 base at J, with 4 bases in the middle. The CDR3 has 14 amino acids. Written as DNA, the CDR3 is TGTGCCAGCAGCCAAGATGTGAGCAATCAGCCCCAGCATTTT. It yields the protein CASSQDVSNQPQHF.

The V call is TRBV29-1, the J call TRBJ1-1, with a tentative D call TRBD1 (5 bases). This CDR3 has 13 amino acids. Trimming took off 7 bases at V and 1 base at J, with 13 bases between the two ends. Germline assignment: CDR1 SQVTM and CDR2 ANQGSEA. Here the CDR3 DNA reads TGCAGCGCACGACAGAACTCGAACACTGAAGCTTTCTTT. Protein product: CSARQNSNTEAFF. Full variable domain (outside the CDR3, taken from reference TRBV29-1 and TRBJ1-1): SAVISQKPSRDICQRGTSLTIQCQVDSQVTMMFWYRQQPGQSLTLIATANQGSEATYESGFVIDKFPISRPNLTFSTLTVSNMSPEDSSIYLCSARQNSNTEAFFGQGTRLTVV.

The table lists this clone with a count of one. The chain combines TRBV6-5 with TRBJ1-1, with D possibly TRBD1 on 6 matching bases. The V and J ends lost 7 bases and 7 bases respectively, with 13 bases between them. The CDR3 covers 12 residues. Germline CDR1 is MNHEY and CDR2 is SVGAGI. The DNA of the CDR3 is TGTGCCAGCAATCCTAGGGGGAATGAAGCTTTCTTT. As protein: CASNPRGNEAFF.

The chain carries TRBV4-2 and TRBJ1-6; unclear D gene. With 1 base removed from V and 2 bases from J, the gap between germline ends came to 6 bases. This CDR3 is built from 15 residues. CDR1 and CDR2 from the germline V gene are LGHNA and YNFKEQ. CDR3 loop: CASSQAQAYNSPLHF. DNA of the CDR3: TGTGCCAGCAGCCAAGCCCAGGCCTATAATTCACCCCTCCACTTT.

The count of this clone is one. The rearrangement joins TRBV5-1 to TRBJ1-6; TRBD1 might be the D (5 bases). The V end lost 4 bases, the J end lost 7 bases, and 15 bases lay between the germline ends. Germline CDR1 is SGHRS and CDR2 is YFSETQ. This CDR3 is built from 15 residues. For the CDR3, the DNA is TGCGCCAGCAGCGGGACCGGCACTAAAAATTCACCCCTCCACTTT. Amino acid sequence: CASSGTGTKNSPLHF.